This T cell receptor (beta chain) was captured by sequencing in a study of blood T cell repertoires in COVID-19. Study-level background: T cells, B-cell-depleted T cells, or PBMCs supplied cDNA or gDNA.

The protocol was immunoSEQ multiplex PCR, while the TCRdb copy is restricted to in-frame clones and leaves out a portion. Of over 350,000 clones listed, approximately 87% are singletons. The CDR3 loop spans 15 amino acids. The germline V gene encodes CDR1 SGHTS and CDR2 YDEGEE. V lost 4 bases and J 2 bases, leaving 15 bases between the germline ends. This clonotype was obtained from a woman aged 25 to 39 with acute COVID-19. Specimen: PBMCs or T cells enriched from blood (not recorded which). The chain couples TRBV5-8 to TRBJ1-2; maybe TRBD1 (6 bases). The CDR3 sequence is CASSLWDTGNYGYTF. The CDR3 DNA reads as TGTGCCAGCAGCCTTTGGGATACAGGGAACTATGGCTACACCTTC.